In this sample, the clone carrying this T cell receptor beta chain turned up once. This specimen belongs to a study of blood T cell repertoires in COVID-19. Study context: Samples representing acute and convalescent COVID-19 were sourced from the United States, Italy and Spain. T cells, B-cell-depleted T cells, or PBMCs provided the cDNA or gDNA that served as material.

In the source study's methods: Reference gene primer amplification gave nucleated cell count estimates. Assay used: immunoSEQ multiplex PCR; TCRdb lists only in-frame clones, some missing. V and J calls and clone size are as listed in that table; D and trimming were resolved from the DNA. The repertoire includes hundreds of thousands of clones, approximately 89% of them detected once, and roughly 3.3% sits in the top ten. The specimen sequenced was peripheral blood. This TCR was recovered from a woman between 18 and 29 years old who had recovered from COVID-19.

The CDR3 nucleotides are TGTGCCAGCAGCTGGGGGGACAGGGGGCCCACTGAAGCTTTCTTT. Its protein is CASSWGDRGPTEAFF. The rearrangement uses TRBV7-9 and TRBJ1-1, with TRBD1 identical over 12 bases. Germline CDR1 is SEHNR and CDR2 is FQNEAQ (reference sequence). V was clipped by 4 bases and J by 4 bases; unmatched bases: 4. This CDR3 contains 15 residues.